These 30 T cell receptor beta chains came from one sample sequenced in a study of blood T cell repertoires in COVID-19. Clones were sequenced by immunoSEQ multiplex PCR, and TCRdb holds only the in-frame ones, with some missing. The repertoire holds some 150,000 clones, with around 89% as singletons. Sequences were obtained from peripheral blood. The receptors originated from a woman aged 35 to 49 with acute or convalescent COVID-19.

The chain uses TRBV7-6 and TRBJ2-2; a weak D match, TRBD2 (6 bases). CDR3 length equals 17 residues. CDR1 and CDR2 (germline): SGHVS, FNYEAQ. V was cut by 6 bases and J by 1 base, with 18 bases left in between. For the CDR3, the DNA is TGTGCCAGCAGTTTAATGTTGGGGGAGGAGAACACCGGGGAGCTGTTTTTT. Translation gives CASSLMLGEENTGELFF.

This chain uses TRBV11-3 with TRBJ1-5, with D unclear. The CDR3 runs to 15 residues. CDR1 is SGHNT, CDR2 YENEEA, per germline. V was clipped by 6 bases and J by 5 bases, with 17 bases between them. The CDR3 here is CASSSGVAADQPQHF. CDR3 nucleotides: TGTGCCAGCAGTTCGGGTGTGGCAGCTGATCAGCCCCAGCATTTT.

This chain joins TRBV7-2 and TRBJ2-7; 7 nucleotides align to TRBD2. Germline CDR1 reads SGHTA; CDR2 reads FQGNSA. Trimming cost V 3 bases and J 7 bases; bases outside gene matches: 6. The CDR3 runs to 13 residues. The CDR3 DNA sequence: TGTGCCAGCAGCTTTATTGGGAGGGGAGAGCAGTACTTC. This sequence encodes CASSFIGRGEQYF.

The V and J genes are TRBV11-1 and TRBJ2-1; the match to TRBD2 covers 8 bases. Germline CDR1 SGHAT, CDR2 FQDESV (reference sequence). With V trimmed by 3 bases and J by 6 bases, 7 bases remained unmatched. The CDR3 consists of 15 residues. The DNA of the CDR3 is TGTGCCAGCAGCTTTGAGCGGGGGCAAGGCAATGAGCAGTTCTTC. Amino acids: CASSFERGQGNEQFF.

The chain combines TRBV30 with TRBJ1-1; unclear D gene. The V gene lost 5 bases and the J gene lost 0 bases, with 13 bases spanning the gap. This CDR3 has 14 residues. Looked up from germline, CDR1 is GTSNPN and CDR2 is SVGIG (reference sequence). The CDR3 loop reads CAWFRTGMNTEAFF. CDR3 bases: TGTGCCTGGTTCCGGACCGGGATGAACACTGAAGCTTTCTTT.

The chain links TRBV7-3 to TRBJ2-1, with 8 bases identical to TRBD2. The CDR3 is 18 amino acids. CDR1 and CDR2 (germline): SGHTA, FQGTGA. The J segment lost 0 bases and the V segment lost 5 bases, leaving 12 bases of the junction unmatched. Here the CDR3 reads CASSPSPTAGDSYNEQFF. CDR3 nucleotides: TGTGCCAGCAGCCCATCACCCACAGCGGGGGACTCCTACAATGAGCAGTTCTTC.

The rearrangement links TRBV5-1 to TRBJ1-6; TRBD1 matches at 10 bases. Trimming cost V 0 bases and J 8 bases; bases outside gene matches: 5. Germline V gives CDR1 SGHRS, CDR2 YFSETQ. This CDR3 is 16 amino acids long. The CDR3 sequence: CASSLAGTGVDSPLHF. In DNA, the CDR3 is TGCGCCAGCAGCTTGGCCGGGACAGGGGTTGATTCACCCCTCCACTTT.

The chain carries TRBV7-2 and TRBJ2-2, with TRBD2 matching over 11 bases. V shed 2 bases and J 9 bases; nucleotides not matched to a gene: 8. The CDR3 is 16 residues long. Germline V CDR1 and CDR2: SGHTA, FQGNSA. The DNA for the CDR3 is TGTGCCAGCAGCTTAAGTACTAGCGGGAGTTATTGGGAGCTGTTTTTT. It yields the protein CASSLSTSGSYWELFF.

The chain joins TRBV7-9 to TRBJ2-1; TRBD2 matches 7 bases. V shed 3 bases and J 4 bases; nucleotides not matched to a gene: 9. The V gene's germline CDR1 is SEHNR and CDR2 FQNEAQ (reference sequence). The CDR3 length is 16 residues. CDR3 residues: CASSFGAGVRYNEQFF. The CDR3 region has the DNA TGTGCCAGCAGCTTTGGTGCGGGGGTCCGGTACAATGAGCAGTTCTTC. The full variable domain, in which reference TRBV7-9 and TRBJ2-1 provide the parts outside the CDR3, is DTGVSQNPRHKITKRGQNVTFRCDPISEHNRLYWYRQTLGQGPEFLTYFQNEAQLEKSRLLSDRFSAERPKGSFSTLEIQRTEQGDSAMYLCASSFGAGVRYNEQFFGPGTRLTVL.

The chain uses TRBV7-6 and TRBJ2-1, with TRBD2 matching 12 bases. In germline, CDR1 is SGHVS, CDR2 FNYEAQ. V was clipped by 3 bases and J by 7 bases; unmatched bases: 7. The CDR3 is made up of 16 amino acids. CDR3 DNA sequence: TGTGCCAGCAGCTTGGAACTAGCGGGGGGATGGAATGAGCAGTTCTTC. Protein product: CASSLELAGGWNEQFF. The variable domain in full, completed from reference TRBV7-6 and TRBJ2-1, reads GAGVSQSPRYKVTKRGQDVALRCDPISGHVSLYWYRQALGQGPEFLTYFNYEAQQDKSGLPNDRFSAERPEGSISTLTIQRTEQRDSAMYRCASSLELAGGWNEQFFGPGTRLTVL.

The chain carries TRBV6-1 and TRBJ1-1; 9 bases line up with TRBD1. CDR1 and CDR2 (germline): MNHNS, SASEGT. This CDR3 is 14 amino acids long. V dropped 0 bases and J dropped 6; count of bases not matched to a gene: 2. This CDR3 reads CASSEAGDRAEAFF. CDR3 sequence (DNA): TGTGCCAGCAGTGAAGCAGGGGACAGGGCTGAAGCTTTCTTT.

The count of this clone is one. The chain carries TRBV14 and TRBJ2-5, with D possibly TRBD2 on 6 matching bases. CDR3 length: 14 amino acids. V was trimmed by 4 bases and J by 5 bases, leaving 14 bases between them. CDR1 is SGHDN, CDR2 FVKESK, per germline. DNA for the CDR3: TGTGCCAGCAGCCCCTTGGAGGGCCCTGAGACCCAGTACTTC. This codes for CASSPLEGPETQYF.

This chain joins TRBV27 and TRBJ2-3; TRBD1 matches 10 bases. The CDR3 totals 14 residues. Looked up from germline, CDR1 is MNHEY and CDR2 is SMNVEV (reference sequence). After removal of 8 bases from V and 2 bases from J, the junction contained 4 bases not matched to a gene. The CDR3 DNA is TGTGCCAGCTCGGACAGGGGGTACACAGATACGCAGTATTTT. Amino acid sequence: CASSDRGYTDTQYF.

V usage is TRBV29-1 and J usage is TRBJ2-1, with 13 positions matching TRBD2. Germline trimming cut 6 bases from V and 7 bases from J; bases unmatched to any gene: 6. This CDR3 is 14 amino acids long. CDR1 is SQVTM and CDR2 is ANQGSEA in the germline V gene. Here the CDR3 DNA reads TGCAGCGTCCGACTAGCGGGAGGCCCTAATGAGCAGTTCTTC. Encoded protein: CSVRLAGGPNEQFF.

The genes are TRBV30 and TRBJ2-7, with D possibly being TRBD2 (6 bases). The germline gives CDR1 GTSNPN, CDR2 SVGIG (reference sequence). CDR3 size: 13 residues. Between the trimmed V and J ends, which lost 2 bases and 6 bases, there was a span of 14 bases. CDR3 in amino acids: CAWSRGSSGEQYF. DNA of the CDR3: TGTGCCTGGAGTCGGGGGTCAAGCGGCGAGCAGTACTTC.

The V call is TRBV30, the J call TRBJ1-2; 7 nucleotides align to TRBD1. Germline V gene sequence: CDR1 GTSNPN, CDR2 SVGIG (reference sequence). The CDR3 extends over 14 amino acids. V dropped 0 bases and J dropped 3; count of bases not matched to a gene: 4. The CDR3 here is CAWSVGGGDYGYTF. CDR3 in DNA: TGTGCCTGGAGTGTTGGAGGGGGCGACTATGGCTACACCTTC.

Notes on this clone: One junction end disagrees with the germline gene, perhaps due to a read error. In DNA form, the CDR3 reads TGTGCCACCAGTGGTTTGAAGGGGGCTTTCTATGGCTACACCTTC. Translating it yields CATSGLKGAFYGYTF. The chain joins TRBV24-1 to TRBJ1-2, with 7 bases fitting TRBD1. CDR3 length: 15 amino acids. Germline CDR1 reads KGHDR; CDR2 reads SFDVKD.

CDR3 DNA sequence: TGTGCCAGCAGCGTAGAGGCGGGGCTCGGTGAAAAACTGTTTTTT. Its protein product is CASSVEAGLGEKLFF. This sequence joins TRBV9 and TRBJ1-4; tentative D call: TRBD1 (5 bases). Germline V gene sequence: CDR1 SGDLS, CDR2 YYNGEE. The ends were cut back, 0 bases at V and 7 bases at J, with 13 bases in the middle. There are 15 residues in the CDR3. Together with reference TRBV9 and TRBJ1-4, the CDR3 gives the full variable domain: DSGVTQTPKHLITATGQRVTLRCSPRSGDLSVYWYQQSLDQGLQFLIQYYNGEERAKGNILERFSAQQFPDLHSELNLSSLELGDSALYFCASSVEAGLGEKLFFGSGTQLSVL.

The chain uses TRBV10-3 and TRBJ2-7; D is unclear. The CDR3 is made up of 11 amino acids. Germline V gives CDR1 ENHRY, CDR2 SYGVKD. V was trimmed by 2 bases and J by 3 bases, leaving 2 bases between them. As DNA, the CDR3 is TGTGCCATCAGTGAGCTCTACGAGCAGTACTTC. This codes for CAISELYEQYF.

The J gene is TRBJ1-2, the V gene TRBV30, with D possibly matching TRBD1 (5 bases). The CDR3 is 13 residues long. Germline lookup yields CDR1 GTSNPN and CDR2 SVGIG (reference sequence). V gave up 2 bases and J gave up 8 bases, with 15 bases separating them. CDR3 in amino acids: CAWSPGVSDGYTF. CDR3 in DNA: TGTGCCTGGAGTCCGGGGGTATCTGACGGCTACACCTTC.

The chain links TRBV7-9 to TRBJ2-1, with 10 bases fitting TRBD2. CDR1 is SEHNR and CDR2 is FQNEAQ in the germline V gene (reference sequence). This CDR3 spans 15 amino acids. The V segment lost 7 bases and the J segment 5 bases; nucleotides outside the gene matches: 8. The CDR3 DNA reads TGTGCCAGCATAGGAAGACTAGCGGGTAACAATGAGCAGTTCTTC. As protein: CASIGRLAGNNEQFF.

This rearrangement joins TRBV19 to TRBJ1-4, with 7 bases aligning to TRBD1. With V trimmed by 5 bases and J by 4 bases, 7 bases remained unmatched. The CDR3 has 15 amino acids. Germline V gene sequence: CDR1 LNHDA, CDR2 SQIVND (reference sequence). CDR3 residues: CASSRPGQYNEKLFF. In nucleotides, the CDR3 is TGTGCCAGTAGTCGCCCGGGACAGTATAATGAAAAACTGTTTTTT.

This sequence joins TRBV14 and TRBJ2-7, with TRBD2 matching over 7 bases. V trimming: 0 bases; J trimming: 7 bases; junction bases outside the gene matches: 3. Germline assignment: CDR1 SGHDN and CDR2 FVKESK. This CDR3 spans 13 amino acids. The CDR3 DNA reads TGTGCCAGCAGCCAAGAGTTGGGGGGGGAGCAGTACTTC. It yields the protein CASSQELGGEQYF.

This clone was counted once. This chain connects TRBV30 to TRBJ1-6, with D uncertain. CDR3 length: 14 residues. Trimming cost V 4 bases and J 9 bases, with 16 bases left between them. Germline V gives CDR1 GTSNPN, CDR2 SVGIG (reference sequence). The DNA of the CDR3 is TGTGCCTGGATGGTTTCTCGACATGGTTCACCCCTCCACTTT. It specifies CAWMVSRHGSPLHF.

In its sample, this clone was seen a few times. The chain recombines TRBV19 with TRBJ1-4; D call uncertain. CDR1 and CDR2 (germline): LNHDA, SQIVND (reference sequence). The CDR3 length is 12 residues. Trimming cost V 5 bases and J 5 bases, with 6 bases left between them. The CDR3 bases are TGTGCCAGTAGTTTCCTGAATGAAAAACTGTTTTTT. Translation: CASSFLNEKLFF.

The gene calls are TRBV19 and TRBJ2-2; D is possibly TRBD1 (5 bases). The germline CDR1 and CDR2 sequences are LNHDA and SQIVND (reference sequence). V lost 3 bases, J lost 3 bases, and 11 bases lay in between. This CDR3 contains 15 residues. DNA for the CDR3: TGTGCCAGTAGTATTCAGGGCCGGGACACCGGGGAGCTGTTTTTT. Its protein product is CASSIQGRDTGELFF.

The V gene is TRBV7-9, the J gene TRBJ1-4; D gene uncertain. V shed 5 bases and J shed 8 bases, with 21 bases lying between them. The CDR3 is 16 amino acids. Germline assignment: CDR1 SEHNR and CDR2 FQNEAQ (reference sequence). CDR3 sequence (DNA): TGTGCCAGCAGCCCCAATCCGACCTATACCGGGGAAAAACTGTTTTTT. It translates to CASSPNPTYTGEKLFF.

The chain recombines TRBV5-1 with TRBJ2-3; 14 bases match TRBD2. CDR3 size: 17 residues. CDR1 and CDR2 from the germline V gene are SGHRS and YFSETQ. J gave up 7 bases and V 5 bases, and 12 bases lay outside the gene matches. Here the CDR3 DNA reads TGCGCCAGCAGGCCCCAAGGACTAGCGGGGGGAGTGAATACGCAGTATTTT. It encodes CASRPQGLAGGVNTQYF.

V gene TRBV6-2 or TRBV6-3 combines with J gene TRBJ1-1; D may be TRBD1 (5 bases). Per germline, CDR1 MNHEY and CDR2 SVGEGT. The CDR3 totals 14 residues. V gave up 2 bases and J gave up 1 base, with 8 bases separating them. CDR3 bases: TGTGCCAGCAGTTACGTGGGGGGGAACACTGAAGCTTTCTTT. It translates to CASSYVGGNTEAFF.

This chain links TRBV10-2 with TRBJ1-1; maybe TRBD1 (5 bases). The ends were cut back, 5 bases at V and 2 bases at J, with 9 bases in the middle. Germline CDR1 is WSHSY and CDR2 is SAAADI. CDR3 length equals 13 residues. The CDR3 sequence: CASSPTVNTEAFF. The CDR3, as DNA: TGCGCCAGCAGTCCGACAGTAAACACTGAAGCTTTCTTT.